This passage covers 28 T cell receptor beta chains from one sample sequenced in a study of blood T cell repertoires in COVID-19. Libraries were prepared by immunoSEQ multiplex PCR; TCRdb keeps only in-frame clonotypes and omits some of them. The data contain roughly 140,000 clones, approximately 86% of them singletons. Sequencing was done on a sample of peripheral blood. The receptors derive from a man between 65 and 85 years old with acute or convalescent COVID-19.

The rearrangement links TRBV3-1 (or the pseudogene TRBV3-2) to TRBJ1-2; D gene ambiguous. Trimming took off 2 bases at V and 6 bases at J, with 7 bases between the two ends. CDR3 length: 12 amino acids. Germline V gene data show CDR1 as LGHDT and CDR2 as YNNKEL (reference sequence). CDR3: CASSQSGHGYTF. The DNA of the CDR3 is TGTGCCAGCAGCCAATCAGGTCATGGCTACACCTTC.

The chain combines TRBV19 with TRBJ1-2; D unclear. There are 13 residues in the CDR3. V was clipped by 4 bases and J by 7 bases, with 13 bases between them. Looked up from germline, CDR1 is LNHDA and CDR2 is SQIVND (reference sequence). Here the CDR3 reads CASSTDKKGGYTF. CDR3 DNA sequence: TGTGCCAGTAGTACTGACAAGAAAGGTGGCTACACCTTC.

The rearrangement links TRBV2 to TRBJ1-5; unclear D gene. V was trimmed by 5 bases and J by 4 bases, leaving 12 bases between them. Germline V gene data show CDR1 as SNHLY and CDR2 as FYNNEI. CDR3 size: 14 residues. DNA for the CDR3: TGTGCCAGCAGTCTGTCAGGCGTGAATCAGCCCCAGCATTTT. Translation: CASSLSGVNQPQHF.

The rearrangement joins TRBV4-1 to TRBJ1-1; D is uncertain. The length of the CDR3 is 15 residues. The germline gives CDR1 MGHRA, CDR2 YSYEKL. V lost 2 bases, J lost 4 bases, and 14 bases lay in between. CDR3 residues: CASSQSLSRGTEAFF. CDR3 coding DNA: TGCGCCAGCAGCCAATCTCTAAGCCGGGGCACTGAAGCTTTCTTT.

The V and J genes are TRBV18 and TRBJ1-5; maybe TRBD1 (6 bases). V was cut by 3 bases and J by 6 bases, with 9 bases left in between. CDR1 is KGHSH and CDR2 is LQKENI in the germline V gene. CDR3 size: 13 residues. The CDR3 DNA is TGTGCCAGCTCACCCGGACAGCCTCAGCCCCAGCATTTT. Its protein is CASSPGQPQPQHF.

The gene calls are TRBV19 and TRBJ2-2, with 13 positions matching TRBD2. This CDR3 region has 18 residues. Germline V gene lookup returns CDR1 LNHDA and CDR2 SQIVND (reference sequence). Germline trimming cut 5 bases from V and 0 bases from J; bases unmatched to any gene: 6. CDR3 DNA: TGTGCCAGTAGTCGGACTAGCGGGAGCTTTTCGAACACCGGGGAGCTGTTTTTT. The encoded protein is CASSRTSGSFSNTGELFF. Combining the CDR3 with reference TRBV19 and TRBJ2-2 gives the whole variable domain DGGITQSPKYLFRKEGQNVTLSCEQNLNHDAMYWYRQDPGQGLRLIYYSQIVNDFQKGDIAEGYSVSREKKESFPLTVTSAQKNPTAFYLCASSRTSGSFSNTGELFFGEGSRLTVL.

This rearrangement joins TRBV5-1 to TRBJ2-3; 9 bases align to TRBD2. CDR3 size: 14 residues. Germline V lookup: CDR1 SGHRS, CDR2 YFSETQ. V was clipped by 6 bases and J by 4 bases; unmatched bases: 6. The CDR3 is CASKIAGAPDTQYF. The CDR3 DNA reads TGCGCCAGCAAAATAGCGGGGGCCCCAGATACGCAGTATTTT.

The chain has TRBV30 and TRBJ2-1, with 14 bases aligning to TRBD2. Losses at the gene ends were 4 bases for V and 4 bases for J; bases not matched to a gene: 12. This CDR3 has 18 residues. CDR1 and CDR2 from the germline V gene are GTSNPN and SVGIG (reference sequence). The CDR3 loop reads CAWTTGLAGAGSYNEQFF. In DNA form, the CDR3 reads TGTGCCTGGACAACGGGACTAGCGGGAGCCGGTTCATACAATGAGCAGTTCTTC. The full variable domain, its missing parts supplied by reference TRBV30 and TRBJ2-1, is SQTIHQWPATLVQPVGSPLSLECTVEGTSNPNLYWYRQAAGRGLQLLFYSVGIGQISSEVPQNLSASRPQDRQFILSSKKLLLSDSGFYLCAWTTGLAGAGSYNEQFFGPGTRLTVL.

The chain links TRBV7-8 to TRBJ2-1; 7 nucleotides line up with TRBD2. Germline trimming cut 3 bases from V and 1 base from J; bases unmatched to any gene: 3. This CDR3 is 15 amino acids long. Per the germline V gene, CDR1 is SGHVS and CDR2 is FQNEAQ. Written as DNA, the CDR3 is TGTGCCAGCAGCTTCAGCGGGACTTCCTACAATGAGCAGTTCTTC. Its protein is CASSFSGTSYNEQFF.

Note on this clone: This sample also contains other DNA sequences that code for the same CDR3. The chain combines TRBV9 with TRBJ2-7, with 7 positions matching TRBD2. After removal of 0 bases from V and 1 base from J, the junction contained 4 bases not matched to a gene. The CDR3 contains 15 residues. Germline CDR1 is SGDLS and CDR2 is YYNGEE. For the CDR3, the DNA is TGTGCCAGCAGCGTAGGTCCCGGGGGGTCCTACGAGCAGTACTTC. It translates to CASSVGPGGSYEQYF.

V usage is TRBV18 and J usage is TRBJ2-1; D gene unclear. This CDR3 comprises 15 residues. V was cut by 3 bases and J by 3 bases, with 12 bases left in between. CDR1 is KGHSH, CDR2 LQKENI, per germline. The CDR3 region has the DNA TGTGCCAGCTCACCCCTACTTGGTGACTACAATGAGCAGTTCTTC. Residues: CASSPLLGDYNEQFF.

The chain employs TRBV2 and TRBJ2-7; TRBD1 matches 11 bases. The CDR3 runs 14 residues. V dropped 6 bases and J dropped 3; count of bases not matched to a gene: 4. Germline V CDR1 and CDR2: SNHLY, FYNNEI. The CDR3 DNA reads as TGTGCCAGCAGATGGGACAGGGGGAACTACGAGCAGTACTTC. Translation: CASRWDRGNYEQYF.

The J gene is TRBJ1-1, the V gene TRBV3-1 (or the pseudogene TRBV3-2); D is uncertain. V lost 4 bases and J 3 bases, leaving 9 bases between the germline ends. This CDR3 spans 13 amino acids. CDR1 is LGHDT, CDR2 YNNKEL, per germline (reference sequence). This CDR3 reads CASSPTGYTEAFF. For the CDR3, the DNA is TGTGCCAGCAGCCCCACGGGGTACACTGAAGCTTTCTTT.

The gene calls are TRBV6-5 and TRBJ2-7; TRBD2 might be the D (6 bases). Germline V lookup: CDR1 MNHEY, CDR2 SVGAGI. The CDR3 runs 14 residues. The ends were cut back, 6 bases at V and 2 bases at J, with 14 bases in the middle. Here the CDR3 DNA reads TGTGCCAGCAGAATACTATCGGGAGCCTACGAGCAGTACTTC. Translating it yields CASRILSGAYEQYF.

J is TRBJ1-1 and V is TRBV19, with 9 nucleotides matching TRBD1. The germline gives CDR1 LNHDA, CDR2 SQIVND (reference sequence). With V trimmed by 5 bases and J by 11 bases, 21 bases remained unmatched. CDR3 length: 17 amino acids. CDR3 in DNA: TGTGCCAGTAGTCCCGACTTCCGGGACAGGGCCTGGTTGGGGGCTTTCTTT. Encoded protein: CASSPDFRDRAWLGAFF. Drawing the rest from reference TRBV19 and TRBJ1-1, the complete variable domain is DGGITQSPKYLFRKEGQNVTLSCEQNLNHDAMYWYRQDPGQGLRLIYYSQIVNDFQKGDIAEGYSVSREKKESFPLTVTSAQKNPTAFYLCASSPDFRDRAWLGAFFGQGTRLTVV.

This rearrangement joins TRBV2 to TRBJ1-4, with a weak D call TRBD1 (5 bases). V gave up 7 bases and J gave up 4 bases, with 13 bases separating them. Germline CDR1 reads SNHLY; CDR2 reads FYNNEI. The CDR3 sequence is 14 residues long. CDR3 region: CASMRWGRNEKLFF. CDR3 DNA: TGTGCCAGCATGAGATGGGGCCGTAATGAAAAACTGTTTTTT.

The chain recombines TRBV7-9 with TRBJ1-6; 8 nucleotides agree with TRBD1. V gave up 8 bases and J gave up 5 bases; unmatched junction bases: 5. The germline gives CDR1 SEHNR, CDR2 FQNEAQ (reference sequence). This CDR3 has 14 amino acids. Here the CDR3 DNA reads TGTGCCAGCCAGGGGGCCGCTGATAATTCACCCCTCCACTTT. This encodes CASQGAADNSPLHF.

This chain uses TRBV7-9 with TRBJ1-2, with D possibly matching TRBD1 (6 bases). The CDR3 loop spans 13 amino acids. Trimming left V 5 bases short and J 4 bases short, with 11 bases between. CDR1 and CDR2 (germline): SEHNR, FQNEAQ (reference sequence). The CDR3 loop reads CASSSRDIYGYTF. DNA of the CDR3: TGTGCCAGCAGCAGCCGGGACATCTATGGCTACACCTTC. The variable domain in full, completed from reference TRBV7-9 and TRBJ1-2, reads DTGVSQNPRHKITKRGQNVTFRCDPISEHNRLYWYRQTLGQGPEFLTYFQNEAQLEKSRLLSDRFSAERPKGSFSTLEIQRTEQGDSAMYLCASSSRDIYGYTFGSGTRLTVV.

There are a few counts of this clone. The CDR3 DNA is TGTGCCAGCAGTTACTCGGGACAGGGGGCGCGAGAGACCCAGTACTTC. Amino acids: CASSYSGQGARETQYF. The chain recombines TRBV6-6 with TRBJ2-5, with 12 bases that match TRBD1. Germline loops: CDR1 MNHNY, CDR2 SVGAGI (reference sequence). V dropped 0 bases and J dropped 4; count of bases not matched to a gene: 3. This CDR3 has 16 residues.

J is TRBJ1-2 and V is TRBV7-9; D might be TRBD1 (5 bases). The CDR3 spans 16 residues. With 5 bases removed from V and 0 bases from J, the gap between germline ends came to 16 bases. Germline CDR1 and CDR2: SEHNR and FQNEAQ (reference sequence). The CDR3 region is CASSAGLPVTNYGYTF. CDR3 coding DNA: TGTGCCAGCAGCGCGGGGCTCCCGGTTACTAACTATGGCTACACCTTC.

This clone was counted a single time. The chain is built from TRBV2 and TRBJ1-4; D gene ambiguous. The CDR3 sequence is 15 residues long. Per the germline V gene, CDR1 is SNHLY and CDR2 is FYNNEI. The V end was cut by 6 bases, the J end by 0 bases, with 11 bases between. CDR3 coding DNA: TGTGCCAGCAGGAGCAACAGTGCAACTAATGAAAAACTGTTTTTT. Its translation is CASRSNSATNEKLFF.

This chain uses TRBV19 with TRBJ2-3, with D perhaps matching TRBD1 (5 bases). Germline values: CDR1 LNHDA, CDR2 SQIVND (reference sequence). There are 12 residues in the CDR3. V lost 6 bases and J lost 2, with 6 bases in between. CDR3 sequence: CASRQDTDTQYF. DNA of the CDR3: TGTGCCAGTAGACAGGACACAGATACGCAGTATTTT.

The V and J genes are TRBV6-4 and TRBJ2-2; 8 bases fit TRBD2. The CDR3 has 15 amino acids. Per germline, CDR1 MRHNA and CDR2 SNTAGT. V trimming: 3 bases; J trimming: 4 bases; junction bases outside the gene matches: 4. DNA for the CDR3: TGTGCCAGCAGTGATTTGGCGGGAGGCACCGGGGAGCTGTTTTTT. Translation gives CASSDLAGGTGELFF.

This clone was seen just once. This chain connects TRBV11-1 to TRBJ1-1; D gene uncertain. The CDR3 extends over 14 amino acids. Trimming left V 2 bases short and J 1 base short, with 8 bases between. Germline CDR1 and CDR2: SGHAT and FQDESV (reference sequence). CDR3 DNA: TGTGCCAGCAGCTTAATGGAGGGGAACACTGAAGCTTTCTTT. This encodes CASSLMEGNTEAFF.

V is TRBV7-9 and J is TRBJ1-6, with 11 nucleotides matching TRBD1. V dropped 7 bases and J dropped 4; count of bases not matched to a gene: 6. In germline, CDR1 is SEHNR, CDR2 FQNEAQ (reference sequence). The CDR3 is made up of 16 amino acids. CDR3 amino acids: CASIRTGGEYNSPLHF. The CDR3 nucleotides read TGTGCCAGCATCCGGACAGGGGGCGAATATAATTCACCCCTCCACTTT.

The chain links TRBV19 to TRBJ2-1; 8 bases agree with TRBD1. J was trimmed by 10 bases and V by 3 bases; bases with no gene match: 5. The CDR3 is 13 amino acids. The V gene's germline CDR1 is LNHDA and CDR2 SQIVND (reference sequence). CDR3 coding DNA: TGTGCCAGTAGTATGGACAGGGATCGCGAGCAGTTCTTC. This gives the protein CASSMDRDREQFF.

This chain links TRBV11-3 with TRBJ1-2; D possibly corresponds to TRBD1 (5 bases). V lost 0 bases and J 6 bases, leaving 26 bases between the germline ends. CDR1 is SGHNT, CDR2 YENEEA, per germline. The CDR3 spans 19 residues. The CDR3 here is CASSLEWRRGSDPINGYTF. The DNA of the CDR3 is TGTGCCAGCAGCTTAGAGTGGAGGCGGGGGTCCGATCCCATCAATGGCTACACCTTC. Together with reference TRBV11-3 and TRBJ1-2, the CDR3 gives the full variable domain: EAGVVQSPRYKIIEKKQPVAFWCNPISGHNTLYWYLQNLGQGPELLIRYENEEAVDDSQLPKDRFSAERLKGVDSTLKIQPAELGDSAVYLCASSLEWRRGSDPINGYTFGSGTRLTVV.

This clone was seen a single time. The chain carries TRBV27 and TRBJ1-2; D is ambiguous. Germline assignment: CDR1 MNHEY and CDR2 SMNVEV (reference sequence). The CDR3 covers 13 residues. With 3 bases removed from V and 4 bases from J, the gap between germline ends came to 9 bases. The CDR3 here is CASSFSRGYGYTF. CDR3 nucleotide sequence: TGTGCCAGCAGTTTCTCAAGAGGCTATGGCTACACCTTC.